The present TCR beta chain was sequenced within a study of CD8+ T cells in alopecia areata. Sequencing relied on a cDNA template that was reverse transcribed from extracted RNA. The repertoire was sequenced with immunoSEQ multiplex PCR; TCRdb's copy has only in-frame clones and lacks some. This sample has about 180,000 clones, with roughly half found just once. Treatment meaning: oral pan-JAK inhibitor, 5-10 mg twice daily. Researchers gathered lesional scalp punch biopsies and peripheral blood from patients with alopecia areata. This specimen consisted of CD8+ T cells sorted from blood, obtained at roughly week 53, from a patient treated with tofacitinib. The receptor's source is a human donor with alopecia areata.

For the CDR3, the DNA is TGTGCCAGCAGCACGACTAGCGGACTAGCCAAAAACATTCAGTACTTC. Translation: CASSTTSGLAKNIQYF. The chain carries TRBV7-9 and TRBJ2-4, with 9 bases that match TRBD2. Germline V gives CDR1 SEHNR, CDR2 FQNEAQ (reference sequence). This CDR3 comprises 16 residues. The trim removed 5 bases at V and 0 bases at J, leaving 5 bases unmatched. Based on the CDR3 plus reference TRBV7-9 and TRBJ2-4, the full variable domain is DTGVSQNPRHKITKRGQNVTFRCDPISEHNRLYWYRQTLGQGPEFLTYFQNEAQLEKSRLLSDRFSAERPKGSFSTLEIQRTEQGDSAMYLCASSTTSGLAKNIQYFGAGTRLSVL.